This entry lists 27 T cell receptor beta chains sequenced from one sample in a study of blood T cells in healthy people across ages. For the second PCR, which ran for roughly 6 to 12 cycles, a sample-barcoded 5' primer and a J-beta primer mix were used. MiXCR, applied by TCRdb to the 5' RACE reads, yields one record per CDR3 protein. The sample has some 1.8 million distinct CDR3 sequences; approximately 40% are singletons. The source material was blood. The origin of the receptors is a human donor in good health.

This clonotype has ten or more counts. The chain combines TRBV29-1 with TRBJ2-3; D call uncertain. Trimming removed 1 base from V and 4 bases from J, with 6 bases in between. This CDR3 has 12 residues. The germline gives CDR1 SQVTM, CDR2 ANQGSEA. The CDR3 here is CSVEGLADTQYF. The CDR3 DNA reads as TGCAGCGTTGAAGGGCTAGCAGATACGCAGTATTTT.

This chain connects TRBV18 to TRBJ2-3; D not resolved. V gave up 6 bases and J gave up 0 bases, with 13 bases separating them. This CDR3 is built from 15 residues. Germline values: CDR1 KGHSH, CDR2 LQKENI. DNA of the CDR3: TGTGCCAGCTCTACCAGAGAAACTAGCACAGATACGCAGTATTTT. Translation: CASSTRETSTDTQYF.

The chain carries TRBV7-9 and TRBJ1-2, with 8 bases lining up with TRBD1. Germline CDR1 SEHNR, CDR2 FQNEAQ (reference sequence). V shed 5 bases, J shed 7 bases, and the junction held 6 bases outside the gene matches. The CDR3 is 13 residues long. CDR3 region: CASSDGQGGGYTF. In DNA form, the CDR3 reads TGTGCCAGCAGCGATGGACAGGGAGGTGGCTACACCTTC.

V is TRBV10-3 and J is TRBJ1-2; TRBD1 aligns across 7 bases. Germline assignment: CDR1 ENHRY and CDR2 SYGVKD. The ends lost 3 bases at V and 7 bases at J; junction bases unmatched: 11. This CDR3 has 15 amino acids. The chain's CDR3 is CAISDIQGPLGGYTF. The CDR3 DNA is TGTGCCATCAGTGACATACAGGGGCCGTTGGGTGGCTACACCTTC.

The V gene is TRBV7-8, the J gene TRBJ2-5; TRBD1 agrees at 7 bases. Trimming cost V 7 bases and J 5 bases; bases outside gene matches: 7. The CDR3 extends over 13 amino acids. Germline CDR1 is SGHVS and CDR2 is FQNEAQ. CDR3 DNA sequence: TGTGCCAGCATCCAACAGGGGTGGGAGACCCAGTACTTC. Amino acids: CASIQQGWETQYF. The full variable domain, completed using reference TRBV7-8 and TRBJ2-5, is GAGVSQSPRYKVAKRGQDVALRCDPISGHVSLFWYQQALGQGPEFLTYFQNEAQLDKSGLPSDRFFAERPEGSVSTLKIQRTQQEDSAVYLCASIQQGWETQYFGPGTRLLVL.

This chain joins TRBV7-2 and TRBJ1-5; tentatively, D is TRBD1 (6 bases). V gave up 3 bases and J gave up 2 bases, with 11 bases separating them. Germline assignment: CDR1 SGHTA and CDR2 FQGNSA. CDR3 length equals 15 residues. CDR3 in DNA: TGTGCCAGCAGCTTTGGACAGCTGCGCAATCAGCCCCAGCATTTT. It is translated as CASSFGQLRNQPQHF.

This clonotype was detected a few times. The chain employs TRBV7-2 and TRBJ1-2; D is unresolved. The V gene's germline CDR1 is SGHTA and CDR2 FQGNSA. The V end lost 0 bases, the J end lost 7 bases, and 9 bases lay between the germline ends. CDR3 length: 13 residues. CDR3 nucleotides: TGTGCCAGCAGCTTAGCGGTAGATTCTGGCTACACCTTC. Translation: CASSLAVDSGYTF.

The CDR3 sequence is CASSLLGAGITEAFF. The CDR3 DNA reads TGTGCCAGCAGCTTATTGGGGGCAGGGATCACTGAAGCTTTCTTT. The gene calls are TRBV7-2 and TRBJ1-1; D may be TRBD1 (6 bases). The V and J ends lost 2 bases and 4 bases respectively, with 14 bases between them. Per the germline V gene, CDR1 is SGHTA and CDR2 is FQGNSA. CDR3 length: 15 residues.

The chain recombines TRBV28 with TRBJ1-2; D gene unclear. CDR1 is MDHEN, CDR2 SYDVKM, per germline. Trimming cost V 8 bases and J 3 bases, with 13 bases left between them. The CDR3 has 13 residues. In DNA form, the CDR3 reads TGTGCCAGCGCGAAGGCCGAGTACTATGGCTACACCTTC. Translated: CASAKAEYYGYTF.

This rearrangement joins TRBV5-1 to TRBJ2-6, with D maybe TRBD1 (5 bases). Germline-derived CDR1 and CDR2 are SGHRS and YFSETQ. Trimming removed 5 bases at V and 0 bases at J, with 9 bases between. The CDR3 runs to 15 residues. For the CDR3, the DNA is TGCGCCAGCAGACAGGCCTACTCTGGGGCCAACGTCCTGACTTTC. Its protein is CASRQAYSGANVLTF.

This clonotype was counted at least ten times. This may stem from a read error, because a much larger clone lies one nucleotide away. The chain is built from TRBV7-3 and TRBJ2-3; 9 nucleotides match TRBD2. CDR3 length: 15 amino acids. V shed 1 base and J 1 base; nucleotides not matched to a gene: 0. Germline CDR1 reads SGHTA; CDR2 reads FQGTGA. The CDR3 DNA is TGTGCCAGCAGCTTAATAGCGGGGGGCACAGATACGCAGTATTTT. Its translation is CASSLIAGGTDTQYF.

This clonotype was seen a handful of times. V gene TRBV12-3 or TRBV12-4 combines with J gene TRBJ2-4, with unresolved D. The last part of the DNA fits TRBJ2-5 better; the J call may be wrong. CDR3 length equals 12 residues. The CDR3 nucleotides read TGTGCCAGCAGACTACGGGAAGAGACCCAGTACTTC. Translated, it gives CASRLREETQYF.

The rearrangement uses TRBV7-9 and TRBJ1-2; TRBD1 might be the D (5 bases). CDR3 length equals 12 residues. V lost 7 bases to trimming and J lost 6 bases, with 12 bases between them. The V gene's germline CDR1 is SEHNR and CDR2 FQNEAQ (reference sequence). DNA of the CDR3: TGTGCCAGCACCCGGGACCTTCATGGCTACACCTTC. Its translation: CASTRDLHGYTF. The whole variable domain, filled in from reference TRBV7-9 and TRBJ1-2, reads DTGVSQNPRHKITKRGQNVTFRCDPISEHNRLYWYRQTLGQGPEFLTYFQNEAQLEKSRLLSDRFSAERPKGSFSTLEIQRTEQGDSAMYLCASTRDLHGYTFGSGTRLTVV.

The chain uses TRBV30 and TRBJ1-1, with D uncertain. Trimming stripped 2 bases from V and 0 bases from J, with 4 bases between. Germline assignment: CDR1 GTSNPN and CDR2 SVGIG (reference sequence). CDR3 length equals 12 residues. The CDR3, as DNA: TGTGCCTGGAGTCACTTGAACACTGAAGCTTTCTTT. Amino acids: CAWSHLNTEAFF.

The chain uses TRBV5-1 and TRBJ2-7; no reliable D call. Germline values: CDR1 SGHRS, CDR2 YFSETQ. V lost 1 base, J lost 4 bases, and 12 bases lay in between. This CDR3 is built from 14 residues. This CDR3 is CASSLWIDGYEQYF. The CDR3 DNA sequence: TGCGCCAGCAGCTTGTGGATAGATGGATACGAGCAGTACTTC.

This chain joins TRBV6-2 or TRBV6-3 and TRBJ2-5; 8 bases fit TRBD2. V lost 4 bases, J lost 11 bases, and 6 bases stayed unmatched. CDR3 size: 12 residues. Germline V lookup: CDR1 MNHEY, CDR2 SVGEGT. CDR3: CASSFREREQYF. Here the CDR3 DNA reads TGTGCCAGCAGTTTCCGGGAGCGGGAGCAGTACTTC.

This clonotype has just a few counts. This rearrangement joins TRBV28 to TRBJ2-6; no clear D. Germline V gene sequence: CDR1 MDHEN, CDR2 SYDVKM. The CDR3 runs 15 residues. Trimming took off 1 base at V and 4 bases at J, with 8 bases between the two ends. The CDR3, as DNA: TGTGCCAGCAGTTTATTGCGGTTAGGGGCCAACGTCCTGACTTTC. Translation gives CASSLLRLGANVLTF.

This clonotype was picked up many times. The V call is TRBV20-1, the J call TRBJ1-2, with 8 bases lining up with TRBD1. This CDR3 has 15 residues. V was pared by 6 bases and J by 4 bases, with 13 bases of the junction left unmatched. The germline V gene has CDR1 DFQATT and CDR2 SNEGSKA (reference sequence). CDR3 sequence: CSATPYRGSGYGYTF. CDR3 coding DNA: TGCAGTGCCACTCCTTACAGGGGGAGCGGCTATGGCTACACCTTC.

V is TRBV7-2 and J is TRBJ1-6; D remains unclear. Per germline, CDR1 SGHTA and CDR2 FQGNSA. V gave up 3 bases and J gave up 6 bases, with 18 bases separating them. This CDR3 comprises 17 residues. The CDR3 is CASSLIGEVVPNSPLHF. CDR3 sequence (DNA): TGTGCCAGCAGCTTGATCGGAGAGGTTGTCCCTAATTCACCCCTCCACTTT.

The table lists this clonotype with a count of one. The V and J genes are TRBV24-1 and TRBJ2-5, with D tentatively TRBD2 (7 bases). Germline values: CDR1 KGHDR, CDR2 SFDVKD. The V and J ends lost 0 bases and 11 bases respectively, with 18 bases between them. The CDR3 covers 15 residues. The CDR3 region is CATSDLSGGGNEQYF. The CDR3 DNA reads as TGTGCCACCAGTGATTTGTCGGGGGGCGGGAATGAGCAGTACTTC.

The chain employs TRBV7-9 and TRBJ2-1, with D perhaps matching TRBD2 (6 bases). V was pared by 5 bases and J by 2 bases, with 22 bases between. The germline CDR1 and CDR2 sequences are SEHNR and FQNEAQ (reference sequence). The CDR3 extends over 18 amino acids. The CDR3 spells CASSPPEGSLGPYNEQFF. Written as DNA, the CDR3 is TGTGCCAGCAGCCCACCGGAGGGCTCCCTTGGGCCCTACAATGAGCAGTTCTTC.

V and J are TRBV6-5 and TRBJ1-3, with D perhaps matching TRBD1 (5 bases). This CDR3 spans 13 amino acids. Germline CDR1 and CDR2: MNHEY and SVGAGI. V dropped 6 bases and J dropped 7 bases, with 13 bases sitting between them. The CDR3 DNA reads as TGTGCCAGCAGGCCCCAGGGTTACAACACCATATATTTT. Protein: CASRPQGYNTIYF.

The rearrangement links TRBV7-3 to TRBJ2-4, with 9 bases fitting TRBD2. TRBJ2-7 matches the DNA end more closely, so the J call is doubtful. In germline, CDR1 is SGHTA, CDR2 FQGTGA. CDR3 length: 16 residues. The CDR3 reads CASSLRGGGETYEQYF. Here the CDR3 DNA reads TGTGCCAGCAGCTTAAGGGGCGGGGGGGAGACCTACGAGCAGTACTTC.

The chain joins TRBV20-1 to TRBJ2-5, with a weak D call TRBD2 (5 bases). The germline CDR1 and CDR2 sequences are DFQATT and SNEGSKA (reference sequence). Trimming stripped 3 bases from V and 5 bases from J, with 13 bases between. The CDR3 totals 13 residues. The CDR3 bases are TGCAGTGCTAGTTCGGGGTGGCGGGAGACCCAGTACTTC. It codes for CSASSGWRETQYF.

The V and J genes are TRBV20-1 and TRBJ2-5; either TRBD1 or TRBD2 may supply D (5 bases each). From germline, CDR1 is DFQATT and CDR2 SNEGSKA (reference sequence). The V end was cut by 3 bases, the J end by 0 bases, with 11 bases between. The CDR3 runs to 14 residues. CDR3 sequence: CSARLSGHQETQYF. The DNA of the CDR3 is TGCAGTGCTAGGTTGTCGGGGCACCAAGAGACCCAGTACTTC.

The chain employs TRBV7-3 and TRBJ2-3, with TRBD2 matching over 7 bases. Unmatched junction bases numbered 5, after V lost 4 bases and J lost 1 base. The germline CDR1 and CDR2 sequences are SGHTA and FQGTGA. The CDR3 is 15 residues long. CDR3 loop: CASSSMGGRTDTQYF. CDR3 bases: TGTGCCAGCAGCTCGATGGGAGGGCGCACAGATACGCAGTATTTT.

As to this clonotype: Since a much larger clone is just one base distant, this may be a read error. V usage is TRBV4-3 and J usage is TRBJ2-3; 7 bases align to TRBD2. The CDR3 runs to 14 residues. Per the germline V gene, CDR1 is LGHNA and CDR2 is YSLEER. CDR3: CTSSQLREADTQYF. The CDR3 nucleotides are TGCACCAGCAGCCAACTCCGGGAGGCAGATACGCAGTATTTT.